The present entry profiles one TCR beta chain with its context. Its antigen is unknown. This specimen comes from a study of post-analysis software for immune sequencing data. Sequencing libraries made from TCR beta cDNA carried unique molecular identifiers. TCRdb re-derived calls from the PCR reads in MiXCR, one entry per CDR3 protein. The data show some 800,000 distinct CDR3 sequences, 46% seen once. CDR3 size: 14 residues. Losses at the gene ends were 2 bases for V and 5 bases for J; bases not matched to a gene: 5. Germline lookup yields CDR1 GTSNPN and CDR2 SVGIG (reference sequence). Study-wide points: There were a few TRBV segments more frequent in patients than controls, and TRBV5-6, TRBV5-1 and TRBV20-1 were among them.

The specimen was blood. This chain connects TRBV30 to TRBJ2-2, with TRBD1 matching 7 bases. The TCR comes from a girl aged 5-17 years with multiple sclerosis. The DNA of the CDR3 is TGTGCCTGGAGTCTGGGACAGCCGACCGGGGAGCTGTTTTTT. Translating it yields CAWSLGQPTGELFF.